This note documents a single TCR beta chain sequence. This clone has only a few counts. The specificity of this receptor is unknown. Base-call qualities are not available, and no considerably larger clone is one nucleotide away. These data belong to a study of cytomegalovirus exposure and HLA in healthy donors (dated by TCRdb to the late 2010s). Regarding the study in general: In an earlier analysis of 550 to 750 of the donors, less than 350 Gb of sequence data and 90 million to 120 million unique TCR beta sequences from about 179 million T cells were reported. An early release that covered about 640 HLA-typed donors contained about 300 gigabases of sequencing data and 80 million or so unique TCR sequences. Of the roughly 400 genotyped donors, about 80% fell in the genetic ancestry cluster associated with self-reported Caucasian donors. The study was designed to test whether signatures of past pathogen exposure could be identified by cataloging public T cell receptors. Using immunosequencing, the study profiled T cell repertoires from some 670 subjects and related those repertoires to cytomegalovirus serostatus. Along with the approximately 650-subject first cohort, a separate validation cohort of some 130 different subjects was used. To predict cytomegalovirus infection status, the study combined high-throughput TCR immunosequencing, statistical association of individual TCRs with disease status, and machine learning. A later analysis re-examined previously published TCR beta repertoires from hundreds of donors and added high-resolution HLA genotyping to investigate patterns of TCR occurrence. Rather than drawing on any new phenotypic data, the later analysis identified candidate immune exposures from TCR beta sequences and the way those sequences occurred across donors. An earlier analysis of several hundred of the donors used high-throughput TCR beta sequencing to judge whether each TCR beta V gene segment behaved as functional or pseudogenic. Donor age, sex, ethnicity and CMV serostatus were collected together with the repertoire data. In a later genetic analysis, genome-wide SNP genotypes for about 55% of the 666 donors were used, and that subset was treated as a discovery cohort. Every discovery cohort repertoire had been produced on one sequencing platform. Class I and class II HLA loci were covered by the typing at four-digit resolution. The number of typed donors differed by locus: about 620-640 for A, B, C, DRB1 and DQB1; about 520 for DQA1; 606 for DPA1; and 450 to 480 for DPB1. Four or five DR-DQ haplotypes were handled as single units for association and clustering, since linkage in the cohort was strong. Among under 450 genotyped donors of the cohort, an average of about 240,000 unique TCR beta nucleotide sequences were sequenced per donor, about a sixth of them non-productive. Study-level results and caveats: An association between a missense DCLRE1C variant and V-gene and J-gene trimming of TCR beta chains was found in a later genetic analysis and replicated in an independent cohort. Sequencing depth was assumed to be roughly uniform across donors in the presence/absence analyses, though that assumption may not hold. A later analysis found that HLA-associated TCR beta chains were more clonally expanded and had lower generation probabilities than equally common non-associated chains. When HLA alleles, especially DR and DQ, strongly co-occurred, attributing TCR associations to individual alleles was difficult. CMV serostatus was the only immune exposure information available for the cohort. A further reported finding was that TCR beta sequences accurately predicted the HLA-A and HLA-B alleles for most subjects in the first cohort. Because counts were too low, seventeen rarely observed V segments, including chromosome 9 orphons, were excluded from the earlier analysis of 587 of the donors. HLA typing was unavailable for some donors at each locus, so association tests used only the typed subset. According to a later analysis, TCR association rates differed among HLA loci, with DRB1 alleles showing the most associated TCRs and HLA-C alleles showing the fewest. In a later genetic analysis, fewer N-insertions in productive TCRs were reported among donors in an Asian-associated ancestry cluster than the 666-donor mean. Most TCR sequences were observed very rarely across donors, whereas some public TCRs were present in many individuals. A total of 164 TCR beta chains were listed by the study as associated with cytomegalovirus. In an earlier analysis of approximately 590 of the donors, most TCR beta V segments were observed in productive rearrangements about 87% or about 30% of the time, broadly matching IMGT annotations. According to the authors, the approach could potentially be generalized to other disease states and immunological phenotypes. Linkage disequilibrium might explain the correlated functional status among segregating V segments, but an unknown experimental factor could not be excluded. A later analysis associated 17,000 or so TCR beta sequences with specific HLA alleles at a false discovery rate of 0.05. Most CMV-associated TCR beta chains appeared to be HLA-restricted in a later analysis, and the HLA associations seemed to be driven largely by CMV exposure. The sequencing pipeline was judged likely to have produced a cluster of highly shared sequence variants as a technical artifact. In both the original and validation cohorts, the classifier was reported to diagnose cytomegalovirus status with high specificity and sensitivity. A few of the identified cytomegalovirus-associated TCR beta chains were confirmed in vitro to be specific for cytomegalovirus antigens. A later analysis reported that several top co-occurrence clusters appeared linked to parvovirus B19, influenza, CMV and Epstein-Barr virus. This cohort had only TCR beta chains sequenced, and the lack of alpha or paired-chain data limited which features could be detected.

In total, around 600 healthy bone marrow donors made up the cohort. Cohort members were all nominally healthy when sampled, although unrecorded immune exposures were likely present. The donor tested CMV seronegative, placing the donor among the 350 or so seronegative members of the cohort. Each donor provided a peripheral blood sample, and peripheral blood mononuclear cells were used for TCR beta sequencing. Genomic DNA extraction from the blood cell samples was performed with the Qiagen DNeasy Blood Extraction Kit. The library was produced with the immunoSEQ multiplex PCR assay. For the multiplex PCR, a mixture combining 60 forward primers for TCR Vbeta segments and 13 reverse primers for TCR Jbeta segments was used. Amplification of the CDR3 region of rearranged TCR beta genes was performed with a multiplex PCR assay on genomic DNA. The amplified TCR beta libraries were sequenced on the Illumina HiSeq System as 87-base-pair reads. Turning to the authors' computational methods: A later analysis counted approximately 74 million unique TCR beta chains across the 670 or so repertoires, and around 12 million of these chains were shared by at least two donors. To remove PCR and sequencing errors, raw reads were error-corrected and collapsed into unique sequences using a nearest-neighbor algorithm that merged closely related sequences. V, D and J gene segments were assigned by aligning CDR3 sequences to IMGT reference sequences. For a sequence to be retained, a match of at least six nucleotides to both a V gene segment and a J gene segment was required. Rearrangements were classified as productive when the CDR3 lacked stop codons and remained in frame with V and J, and all other rearrangements were classified as non-productive. CDR3 was defined by IMGT convention, running from the second conserved V-encoded cysteine to the conserved J-encoded phenylalanine. Sequences without an unambiguous match to a single V gene segment were excluded from the earlier analysis of approximately 600 of the donors. In an earlier analysis of approximately 500 of the donors, a V segment was called functional when productive rearrangements were above 56.7%, and segregating when the standard deviation between donors exceeded 5%. To diagnose cytomegalovirus status from the catalog of TCR beta chain sequences, a statistical classification framework was built. In a later analysis, V and J genes were assigned by comparing TCR nucleotide sequences against IMGT/GENE-DB human TR gene sequences. Using the TCRdist pipeline, a later analysis assigned CDR3 sequences along with most-parsimonious VDJ recombination scenarios. In a later analysis, each TCR beta chain was defined by its CDR3 amino acid sequence together with its V-gene family, and reads without a unique V-gene family were excluded. A later analysis removed several hundred highly shared, low-generation-probability nucleotide sequences to deal with suspected cross-contamination and a sequencing artifact. A later analysis calculated a clonal expansion index for each public chain from normalized within-repertoire ranks of inferred template counts. Generation probabilities in a later analysis came from a VDJ recombination model fitted to out-of-frame rearrangements, and those results were checked against IGoR. A later analysis scored TCR-TCR, TCR-HLA and TCR-CMV co-occurrence with hypergeometric tests, applying a repertoire-size bias correction to TCR pairs. False discovery rates were estimated in a later analysis by permuting HLA or CMV assignments 20 times. A later analysis grouped co-occurring TCRs with DBSCAN, adding TCRdist sequence similarity when clustering within HLA-allele-positive subsets. For co-occurrence clustering, repertoires with fewer than 30,000 or more than 120,000 public chains were excluded, along with 4 to 6 repertoires with anomalous nucleotide sharing. Not all clones reach the TCRdb copy of this immuneACCESS table, which keeps in-frame sequences only. Checked studies attribute under half of the gap to unresolved V genes and leave the rest unexplained. V and J calls and clone size come straight from that table; D and trimming were deduced from the DNA. The sample profile shows roughly 60,000 clones; just under 75% of them were found once. Around 5% of the sample is held by the ten biggest clonotypes.

Material for sequencing was PBMCs. The clonotype was recovered from a woman in her twenties or thirties in good health and CMV-seronegative.

This receptor carries the CDR3 CASRGGASGRVDEQFF. In nucleotides, the sequence is TGCGCCAGCAGGGGCGGCGCTAGCGGGAGGGTGGATGAGCAGTTCTTC. The chain uses TRBV5-1 and TRBJ2-1, with 12 middle bases fitting TRBD2. The CDR3, cysteine through phenylalanine, is 16 amino acids long. Solely the CDR3 DNA is kept, with 48 bases framed from the first base. At the junction V is shortened by 5 bases and J by 8 bases; bases outside the gene matches: 11. The germline V gene gives CDR1 as SGHRS and CDR2 as YFSETQ.